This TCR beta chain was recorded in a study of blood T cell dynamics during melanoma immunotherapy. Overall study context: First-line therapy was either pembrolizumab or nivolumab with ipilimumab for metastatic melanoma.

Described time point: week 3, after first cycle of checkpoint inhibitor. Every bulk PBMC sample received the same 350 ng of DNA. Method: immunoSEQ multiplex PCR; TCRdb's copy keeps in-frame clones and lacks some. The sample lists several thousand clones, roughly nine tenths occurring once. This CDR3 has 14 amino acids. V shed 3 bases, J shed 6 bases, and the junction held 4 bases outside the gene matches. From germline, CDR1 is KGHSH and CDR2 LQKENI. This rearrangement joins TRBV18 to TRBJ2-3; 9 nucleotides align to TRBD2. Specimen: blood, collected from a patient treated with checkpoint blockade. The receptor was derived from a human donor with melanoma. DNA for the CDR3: TGTGCCAGCTCACCGGGACTAGCAGCGGATACGCAGTATTTT. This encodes CASSPGLAADTQYF.